The source of this T cell receptor beta chain is a study of shared T cell receptors in the human thymus. Germline CDR1 reads MDHEN; CDR2 reads SYDVKM. The CDR3 contains 16 residues. Unmatched junction bases numbered 13, after V lost 6 bases and J lost 5 bases. Measured with immunoSEQ multiplex PCR; TCRdb has only the in-frame clones, and not every one. The repertoire holds around 340,000 clones, with approximately 95% as singletons. The chain employs TRBV28 and TRBJ2-7, with 10 bases fitting TRBD2. Sequenced material: thymocytes. This clonotype was obtained from a human donor. The CDR3 DNA reads TGTGCCAGCAGCTTCCCCCCAGCGGGAGGGCCCCACGAGCAGTACTTC. Its protein is CASSFPPAGGPHEQYF.